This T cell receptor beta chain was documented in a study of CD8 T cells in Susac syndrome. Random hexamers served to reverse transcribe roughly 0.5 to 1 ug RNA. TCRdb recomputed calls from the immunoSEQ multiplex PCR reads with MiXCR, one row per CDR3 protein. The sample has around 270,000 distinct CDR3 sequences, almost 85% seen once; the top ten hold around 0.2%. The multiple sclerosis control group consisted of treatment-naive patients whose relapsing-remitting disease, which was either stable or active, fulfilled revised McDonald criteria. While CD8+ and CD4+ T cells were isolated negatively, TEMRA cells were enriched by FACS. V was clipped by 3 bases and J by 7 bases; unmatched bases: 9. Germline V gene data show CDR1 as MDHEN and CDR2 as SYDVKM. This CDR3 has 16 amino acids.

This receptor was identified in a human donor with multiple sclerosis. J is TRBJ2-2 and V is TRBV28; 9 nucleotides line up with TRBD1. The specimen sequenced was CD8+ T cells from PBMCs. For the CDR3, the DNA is TGTGCCAGCAGTTTGGCAACAGGGGGCAGTGGCGGGGAGCTGTTTTTT. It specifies CASSLATGGSGGELFF.